This TCR beta chain derives from a study of shared clonotypes between healthy human individuals. The donor population consisted of healthy HIV-negative adults with no recent acute infections or vaccinations. The donors were all Caucasian adults (living in Nashville, Tennessee). The germline V gene has CDR1 SGHNT and CDR2 YYREEE (reference sequence). V was trimmed by 0 bases and J by 2 bases, leaving 8 bases between them. There are 14 residues in the CDR3. Deep was the level at which the assay was run. TCRdb's table, derived via immunoSEQ multiplex PCR, lists solely in-frame clones and lacks some. Among fewer than 500,000 clones listed, approximately 79% were seen once.

The clonotype originates from a woman aged 40 to 50 in good health. Some clones in this sample may be carry-over from other donors' samples. The sample comprised PBMCs. V and J are TRBV5-4 and TRBJ2-5; D gene ambiguous. CDR3 bases: TGTGCCAGCAGCTTGGAGCGTCGACAAGAGACCCAGTACTTC. Its protein is CASSLERRQETQYF.